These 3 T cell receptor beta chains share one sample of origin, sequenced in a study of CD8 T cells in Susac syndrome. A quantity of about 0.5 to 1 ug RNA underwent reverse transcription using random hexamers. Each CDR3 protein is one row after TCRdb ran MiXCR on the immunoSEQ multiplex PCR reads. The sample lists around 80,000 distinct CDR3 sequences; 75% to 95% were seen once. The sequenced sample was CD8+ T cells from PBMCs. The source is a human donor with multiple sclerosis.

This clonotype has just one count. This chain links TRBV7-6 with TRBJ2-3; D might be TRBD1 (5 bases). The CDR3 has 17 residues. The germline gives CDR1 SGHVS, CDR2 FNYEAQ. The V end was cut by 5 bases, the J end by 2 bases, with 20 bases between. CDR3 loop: CASSKSSGIPNTDTQYF. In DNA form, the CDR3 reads TGTGCCAGCAGCAAAAGCTCAGGGATCCCTAACACAGATACGCAGTATTTT.

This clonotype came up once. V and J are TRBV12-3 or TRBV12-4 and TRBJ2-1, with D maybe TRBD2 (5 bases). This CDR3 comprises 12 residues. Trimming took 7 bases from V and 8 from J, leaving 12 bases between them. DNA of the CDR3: TGTGCCAGCACCCCCGGGATACATGAGCAGTTCTTC. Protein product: CASTPGIHEQFF.

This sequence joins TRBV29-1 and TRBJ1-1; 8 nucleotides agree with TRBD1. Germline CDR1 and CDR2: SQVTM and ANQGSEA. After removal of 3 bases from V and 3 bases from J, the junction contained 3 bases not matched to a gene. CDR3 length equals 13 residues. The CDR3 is CSVEDRADTEAFF. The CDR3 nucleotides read TGCAGCGTTGAGGACAGGGCGGACACTGAAGCTTTCTTT. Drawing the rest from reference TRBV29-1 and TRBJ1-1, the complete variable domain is SAVISQKPSRDICQRGTSLTIQCQVDSQVTMMFWYRQQPGQSLTLIATANQGSEATYESGFVIDKFPISRPNLTFSTLTVSNMSPEDSSIYLCSVEDRADTEAFFGQGTRLTVV.